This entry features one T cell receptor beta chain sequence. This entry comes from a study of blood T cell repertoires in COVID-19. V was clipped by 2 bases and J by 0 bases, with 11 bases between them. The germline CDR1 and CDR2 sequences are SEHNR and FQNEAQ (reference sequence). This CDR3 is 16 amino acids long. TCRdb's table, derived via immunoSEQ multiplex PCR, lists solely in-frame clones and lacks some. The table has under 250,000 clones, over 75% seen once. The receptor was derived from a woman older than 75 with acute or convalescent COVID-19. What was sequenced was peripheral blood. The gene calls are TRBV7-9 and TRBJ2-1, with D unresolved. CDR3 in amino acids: CASSLLSLGSYNEQFF. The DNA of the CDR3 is TGTGCCAGCAGCTTATTGAGCCTAGGCTCCTACAATGAGCAGTTCTTC.